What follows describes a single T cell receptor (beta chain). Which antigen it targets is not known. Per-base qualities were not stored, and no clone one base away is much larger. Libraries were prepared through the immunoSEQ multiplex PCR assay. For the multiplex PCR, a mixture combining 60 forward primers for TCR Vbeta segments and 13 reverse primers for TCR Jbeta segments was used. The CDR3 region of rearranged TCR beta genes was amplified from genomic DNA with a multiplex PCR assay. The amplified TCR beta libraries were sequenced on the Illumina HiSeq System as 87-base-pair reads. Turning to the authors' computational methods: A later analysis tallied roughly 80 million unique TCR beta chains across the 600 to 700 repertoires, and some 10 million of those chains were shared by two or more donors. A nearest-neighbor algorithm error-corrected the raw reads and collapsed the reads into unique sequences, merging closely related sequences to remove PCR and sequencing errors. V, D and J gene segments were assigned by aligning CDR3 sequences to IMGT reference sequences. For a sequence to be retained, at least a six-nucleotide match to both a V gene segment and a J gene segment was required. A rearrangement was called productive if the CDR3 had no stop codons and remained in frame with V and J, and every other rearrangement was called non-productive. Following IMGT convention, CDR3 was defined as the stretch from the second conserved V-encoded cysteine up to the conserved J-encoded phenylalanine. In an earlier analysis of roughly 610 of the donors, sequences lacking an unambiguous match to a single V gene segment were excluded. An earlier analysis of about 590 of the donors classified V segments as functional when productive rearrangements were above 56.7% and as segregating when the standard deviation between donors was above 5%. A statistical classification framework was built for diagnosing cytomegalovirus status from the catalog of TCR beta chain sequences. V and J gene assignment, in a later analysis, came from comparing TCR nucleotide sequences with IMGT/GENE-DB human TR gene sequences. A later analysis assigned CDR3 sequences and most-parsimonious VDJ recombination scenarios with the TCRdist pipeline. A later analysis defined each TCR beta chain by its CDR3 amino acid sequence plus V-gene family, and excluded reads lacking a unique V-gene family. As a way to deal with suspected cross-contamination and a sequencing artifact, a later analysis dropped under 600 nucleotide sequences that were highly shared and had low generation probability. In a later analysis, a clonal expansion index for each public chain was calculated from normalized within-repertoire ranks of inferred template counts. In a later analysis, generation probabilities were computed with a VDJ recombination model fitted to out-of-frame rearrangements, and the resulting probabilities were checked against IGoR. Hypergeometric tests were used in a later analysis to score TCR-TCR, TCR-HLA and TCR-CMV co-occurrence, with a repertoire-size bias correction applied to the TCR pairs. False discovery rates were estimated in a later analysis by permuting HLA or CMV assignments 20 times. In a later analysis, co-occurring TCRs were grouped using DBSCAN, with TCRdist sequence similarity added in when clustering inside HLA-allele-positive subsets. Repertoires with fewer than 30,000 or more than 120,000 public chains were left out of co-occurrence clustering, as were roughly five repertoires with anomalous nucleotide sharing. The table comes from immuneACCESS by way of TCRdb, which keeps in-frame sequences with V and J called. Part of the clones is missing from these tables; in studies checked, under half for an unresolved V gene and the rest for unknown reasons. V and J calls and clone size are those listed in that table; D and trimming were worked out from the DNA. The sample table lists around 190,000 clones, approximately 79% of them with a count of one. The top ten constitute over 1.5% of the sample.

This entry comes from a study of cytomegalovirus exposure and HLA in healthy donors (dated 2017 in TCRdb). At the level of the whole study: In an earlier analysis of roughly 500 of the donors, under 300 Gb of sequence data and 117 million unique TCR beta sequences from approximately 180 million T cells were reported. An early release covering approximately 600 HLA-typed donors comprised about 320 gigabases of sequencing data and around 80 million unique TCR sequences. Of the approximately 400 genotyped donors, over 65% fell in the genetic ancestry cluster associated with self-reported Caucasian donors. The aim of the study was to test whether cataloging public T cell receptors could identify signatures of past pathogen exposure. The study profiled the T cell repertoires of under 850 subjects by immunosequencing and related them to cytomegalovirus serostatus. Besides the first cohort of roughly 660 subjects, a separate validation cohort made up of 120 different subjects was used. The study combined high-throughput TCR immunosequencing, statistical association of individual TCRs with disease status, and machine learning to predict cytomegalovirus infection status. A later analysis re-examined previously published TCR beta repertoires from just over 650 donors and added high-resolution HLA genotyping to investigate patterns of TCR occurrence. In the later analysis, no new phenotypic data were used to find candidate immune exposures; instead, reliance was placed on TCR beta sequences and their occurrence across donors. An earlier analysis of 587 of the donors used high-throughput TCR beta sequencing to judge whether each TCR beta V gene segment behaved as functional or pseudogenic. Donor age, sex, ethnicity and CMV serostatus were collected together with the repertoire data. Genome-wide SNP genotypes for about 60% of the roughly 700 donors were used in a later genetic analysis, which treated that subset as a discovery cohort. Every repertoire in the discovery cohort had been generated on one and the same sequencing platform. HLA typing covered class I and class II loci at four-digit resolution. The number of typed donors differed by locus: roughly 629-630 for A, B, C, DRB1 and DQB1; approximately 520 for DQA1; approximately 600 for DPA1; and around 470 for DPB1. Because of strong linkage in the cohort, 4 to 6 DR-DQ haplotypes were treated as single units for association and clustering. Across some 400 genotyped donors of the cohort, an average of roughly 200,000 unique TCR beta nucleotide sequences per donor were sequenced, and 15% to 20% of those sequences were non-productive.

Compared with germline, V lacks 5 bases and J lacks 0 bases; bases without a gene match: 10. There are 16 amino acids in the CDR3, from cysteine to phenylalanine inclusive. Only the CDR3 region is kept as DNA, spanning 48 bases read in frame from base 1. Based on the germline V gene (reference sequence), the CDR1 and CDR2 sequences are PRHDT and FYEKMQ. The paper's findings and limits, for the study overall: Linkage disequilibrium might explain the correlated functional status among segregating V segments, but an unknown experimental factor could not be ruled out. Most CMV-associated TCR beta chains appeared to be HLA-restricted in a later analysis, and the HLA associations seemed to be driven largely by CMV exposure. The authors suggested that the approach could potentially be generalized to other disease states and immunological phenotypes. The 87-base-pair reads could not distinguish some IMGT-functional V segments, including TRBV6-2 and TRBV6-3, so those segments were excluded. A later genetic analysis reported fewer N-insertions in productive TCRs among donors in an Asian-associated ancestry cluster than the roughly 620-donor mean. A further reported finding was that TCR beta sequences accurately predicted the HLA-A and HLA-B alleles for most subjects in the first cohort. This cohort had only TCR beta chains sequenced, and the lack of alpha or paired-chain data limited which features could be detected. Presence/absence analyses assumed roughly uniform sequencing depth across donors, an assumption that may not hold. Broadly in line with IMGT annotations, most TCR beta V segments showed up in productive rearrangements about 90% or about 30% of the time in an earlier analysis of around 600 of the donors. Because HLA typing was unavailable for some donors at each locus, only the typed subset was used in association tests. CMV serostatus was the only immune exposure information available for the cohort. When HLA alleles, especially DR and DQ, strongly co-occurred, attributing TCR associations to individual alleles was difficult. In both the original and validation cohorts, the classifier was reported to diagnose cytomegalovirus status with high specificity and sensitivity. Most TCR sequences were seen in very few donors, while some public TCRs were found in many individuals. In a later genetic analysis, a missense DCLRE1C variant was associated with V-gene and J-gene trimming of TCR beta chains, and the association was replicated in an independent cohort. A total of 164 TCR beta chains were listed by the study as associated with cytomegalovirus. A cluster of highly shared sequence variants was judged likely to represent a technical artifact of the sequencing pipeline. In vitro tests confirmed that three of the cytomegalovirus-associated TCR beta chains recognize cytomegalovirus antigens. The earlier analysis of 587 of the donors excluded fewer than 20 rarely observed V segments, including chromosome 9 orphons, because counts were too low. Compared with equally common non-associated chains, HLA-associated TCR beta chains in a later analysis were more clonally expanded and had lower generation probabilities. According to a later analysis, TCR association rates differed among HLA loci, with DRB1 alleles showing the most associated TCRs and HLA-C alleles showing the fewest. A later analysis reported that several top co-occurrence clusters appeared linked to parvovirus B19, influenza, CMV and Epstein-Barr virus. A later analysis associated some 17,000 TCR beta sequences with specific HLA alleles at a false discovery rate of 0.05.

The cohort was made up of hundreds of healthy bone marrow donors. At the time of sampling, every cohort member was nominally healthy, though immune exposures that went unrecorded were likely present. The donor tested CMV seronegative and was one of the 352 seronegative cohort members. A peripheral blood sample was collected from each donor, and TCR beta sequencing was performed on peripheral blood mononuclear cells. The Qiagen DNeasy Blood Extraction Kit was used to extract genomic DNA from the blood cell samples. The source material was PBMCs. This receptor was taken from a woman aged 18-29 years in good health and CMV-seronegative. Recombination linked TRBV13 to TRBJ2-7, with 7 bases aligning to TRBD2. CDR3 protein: CASSAGSGASSYEQYF. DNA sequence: TGTGCCAGCAGCGCGGGGAGCGGGGCCTCCTCCTACGAGCAGTACTTC. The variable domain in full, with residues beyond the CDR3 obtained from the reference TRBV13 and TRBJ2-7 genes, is AAGVIQSPRHLIKEKRETATLKCYPIPRHDTVYWYQQGPGQDPQFLISFYEKMQSDKGSIPDRFSAQQFSDYHSELNMSSLELGDSALYFCASSAGSGASSYEQYFGPGTRLTVT.